The 11 T cell receptor beta chains presented below share a single source sample, sequenced in a study of T cells in Graves' hyperthyroidism and ophthalmopathy. The source material, RNA transcripts, was used to amplify TCR beta CDR3 regions. The HTBI primer set drove a first-round RT-PCR of the TCR CDR3. MiXCR, run by TCRdb on the multiplex PCR reads, gives a single entry per CDR3 protein. The sample yields approximately 400,000 distinct CDR3 sequences, more than 12% seen once. Sequencing was done on a sample of blood. These receptors all stem from a woman aged 25-40 years with Graves' hyperthyroidism.

In this sample, this clonotype turned up many times. The chain joins TRBV28 to TRBJ2-3; 9 bases fit TRBD1. J was trimmed by 8 bases and V by 4 bases; bases with no gene match: 10. CDR1 and CDR2 from the germline V gene are MDHEN and SYDVKM. CDR3 size: 15 residues. Written as DNA, the CDR3 is TGTGCCAGCAGTTCCCTCGGGACAGGGTTAGGTACGCAGTATTTT. Protein sequence: CASSSLGTGLGTQYF.

The sample holds many counts of this clonotype. The rearrangement links TRBV28 to TRBJ2-1; TRBD1 is a possible D gene (5 bases). The V gene's germline CDR1 is MDHEN and CDR2 SYDVKM. The CDR3 spans 15 residues. Trimming stripped 5 bases from V and 0 bases from J, with 11 bases between. The chain's CDR3 is CASSPTGPSYNEQFF. The DNA of the CDR3 is TGTGCCAGCAGTCCTACAGGACCCTCCTACAATGAGCAGTTCTTC.

A few counts support this clonotype. CDR3 protein: CSASSSREEQYF. CDR3 DNA: TGCAGTGCTAGCTCGTCCCGAGAAGAGCAGTACTTC. The rearrangement links TRBV20-1 to TRBJ2-7; D is unresolved. The CDR3 sequence is 12 residues long. Deletions cut 3 bases from V and 7 bases from J, with 13 bases between. Germline CDR1 reads DFQATT; CDR2 reads SNEGSKA (reference sequence).

The rearrangement uses TRBV18 and TRBJ2-1, with D unclear. Germline V gene sequence: CDR1 KGHSH, CDR2 LQKENI. Trimming shortened V by 3 bases and J by 4 bases, and 7 bases separated the two germline ends. The CDR3 covers 13 residues. The CDR3, as DNA: TGTGCCAGCTCACCGCTGGAATACAATGAGCAGTTCTTC. Its translation is CASSPLEYNEQFF. Variable domain in full (rest from reference TRBV18 and TRBJ2-1): NAGVMQNPRHLVRRRGQEARLRCSPMKGHSHVYWYRQLPEEGLKFMVYLQKENIIDESGMPKERFSAEFPKEGPSILRIQQVVRGDSAAYFCASSPLEYNEQFFGPGTRLTVL.

V and J are TRBV15 and TRBJ1-6; 9 bases are a match to TRBD1. The ends lost 3 bases at V and 5 bases at J; junction bases unmatched: 5. The CDR3 is 16 residues long. Germline values: CDR1 LNHNV, CDR2 YYDKDF (reference sequence). This chain's CDR3 is CATSSFRDRDNSPLHF. CDR3 nucleotides: TGTGCCACCAGCAGCTTCCGGGACAGGGATAATTCACCCCTCCACTTT.

The chain links TRBV6-1 to TRBJ1-5; unclear D gene. V was trimmed by 0 bases and J by 2 bases, leaving 5 bases between them. The germline V gene encodes CDR1 MNHNS and CDR2 SASEGT. This CDR3 has 14 amino acids. CDR3: CASSEASGNQPQHF. In DNA form, the CDR3 reads TGTGCCAGCAGTGAAGCGTCGGGCAATCAGCCCCAGCATTTT.

This clonotype has a count of ten or more. The CDR3 DNA follows: TGTGCCAGCAGCCAACTAGCCGGACAGGGGGCCGAGACCCAGTACTTC. This codes for CASSQLAGQGAETQYF. The chain is built from TRBV6-1 and TRBJ2-5; 11 nucleotides match TRBD1. V was pared by 6 bases and J by 5 bases, with 11 bases of the junction left unmatched. Per the germline V gene, CDR1 is MNHNS and CDR2 is SASEGT. This CDR3 is 16 amino acids long.

Many counts were recorded for this clonotype. The chain employs TRBV29-1 and TRBJ2-3; 7 positions match TRBD2. The germline CDR1 and CDR2 sequences are SQVTM and ANQGSEA. J gave up 6 bases and V 5 bases, and 5 bases lay outside the gene matches. CDR3 length: 12 residues. The CDR3 region is CSVSEGGDTQYF. The DNA for the CDR3 is TGCAGCGTTTCAGAGGGAGGGGATACGCAGTATTTT.

This clonotype was counted a few times. This sequence joins TRBV2 and TRBJ1-1; TRBD1 might be the D (5 bases). In germline, CDR1 is SNHLY, CDR2 FYNNEI. This CDR3 region has 12 residues. V lost 11 bases and J 7 bases, leaving 17 bases between the germline ends. The CDR3 reads CARGTLWSEAFF. The CDR3 DNA reads TGTGCCCGCGGGACCCTCTGGAGTGAAGCTTTCTTT.

This clonotype was seen many times. The CDR3 reads CASSRARGSTGELFF. The CDR3, as DNA: TGCGCCAGCAGCAGAGCCAGGGGAAGCACCGGGGAGCTGTTTTTT. J is TRBJ2-2 and V is TRBV5-1, with D perhaps TRBD1 (6 bases). V lost 4 bases, J lost 4 bases, and 14 bases lay in between. Germline V gene data show CDR1 as SGHRS and CDR2 as YFSETQ. The CDR3 sequence is 15 residues long.

This clonotype was seen at least ten times. The chain couples TRBV12-3 or TRBV12-4 to TRBJ2-7; 7 positions match TRBD2. CDR3 length: 15 amino acids. V dropped 4 bases and J dropped 0; count of bases not matched to a gene: 6. Here the CDR3 DNA reads TGTGCCAGCAGTTCCCGTGGGAGGGTCTCCTACGAGCAGTACTTC. Protein sequence: CASSSRGRVSYEQYF.